The rows below give T cell receptor beta chains drawn from one sample of a study of read filtering for tumor transcriptome and immune sequencing. TCRdb analysed the reads with MiXCR anew, one entry per CDR3 protein. The sample shows more than 30,000 distinct CDR3 sequences, roughly an eighth of them seen only once. Sequencing was carried out using a population of CD138-negative cells sorted from bone marrow. Receptor source: a donor at least 40 years old with multiple myeloma. Both conserved end residues are part of each CDR3. D genes are given only for firm matches. Clone size is not always given. Where it is, it says once, few, many or a class for expanded clones.

V gene: TRBV29-1; CDR3 length: 11; clone size: .; J gene: TRBJ2-5; D gene: .; CDR3 protein: CSVELLETQYF; CDR3 DNA: TGCAGCGTTGAACTCCTAGAGACCCAGTACTTC
V gene: TRBV24-1; CDR3 length: 16; clone size: many; J gene: TRBJ2-1; D gene: TRBD2; CDR3 protein: CATSASGSNYYNEQFF; CDR3 DNA: TGTGCCACCAGTGCCAGCGGGAGCAACTACTACAATGAGCAGTTCTTC
V gene: TRBV12-3/TRBV12-4; CDR3 length: 15; clone size: many; J gene: TRBJ2-3; D gene: TRBD1; CDR3 protein: CASSPTGGNTDTQYF; CDR3 DNA: TGTGCCAGCAGCCCTACAGGGGGGAACACAGATACGCAGTATTTT
V gene: TRBV20-1; CDR3 length: 17; clone size: many; J gene: TRBJ2-1; D gene: .; CDR3 protein: CSARTPYNRSPYNEQFF; CDR3 DNA: TGCAGTGCTAGGACACCGTATAACAGATCTCCCTACAATGAGCAGTTCTTC
V gene: TRBV4-1; CDR3 length: 16; clone size: many; J gene: TRBJ1-5; D gene: TRBD1; CDR3 protein: CASSQVGQGAGQPQHF; CDR3 DNA: TGCGCCAGCAGCCAAGTAGGGCAGGGGGCAGGTCAGCCCCAGCATTTT
V gene: TRBV5-1; CDR3 length: 17; clone size: many; J gene: TRBJ2-6; D gene: .; CDR3 protein: CASSLTTRGQGANVLTF; CDR3 DNA: TGCGCCAGCAGCTTGACCACACGGGGGCAAGGGGCCAACGTCCTGACTTTC
V gene: TRBV4-3; CDR3 length: 15; clone size: .; J gene: TRBJ2-2; D gene: .; CDR3 protein: CASSPEYLSTGELLF; CDR3 DNA: TGCGCCAGCAGCCCGGAATACCTGAGCACCGGGGAGCTGTTGTTT
V gene: TRBV20-1; CDR3 length: 14; clone size: many; J gene: TRBJ1-3; D gene: .; CDR3 protein: CSARDPGVGNTIYF; CDR3 DNA: TGCAGTGCTAGAGATCCAGGGGTTGGAAACACCATATATTTT
V gene: TRBV27; CDR3 length: 13; clone size: many; J gene: TRBJ1-1; D gene: .; CDR3 protein: CASSLARNTEAFF; CDR3 DNA: TGTGCCAGCAGTTTAGCCAGGAACACTGAAGCTTTCTTT
V gene: TRBV2; CDR3 length: 15; clone size: many; J gene: TRBJ1-1; D gene: TRBD1; CDR3 protein: CASSDWTGLNTEAFF; CDR3 DNA: TGTGCCAGCAGTGATTGGACAGGACTGAACACTGAAGCTTTCTTT
V gene: TRBV30; CDR3 length: 18; clone size: many; J gene: TRBJ2-1; D gene: .; CDR3 protein: CAWSVWRVSPSSYNEQFF; CDR3 DNA: TGTGCCTGGAGTGTATGGCGCGTTAGCCCGAGCTCCTACAATGAGCAGTTCTTC
V gene: TRBV3-1; CDR3 length: 13; clone size: many; J gene: TRBJ1-5; D gene: .; CDR3 protein: CASSGQKNQPQHF; CDR3 DNA: TGTGCCAGCAGCGGACAGAAGAATCAGCCCCAGCATTTT
V gene: TRBV28; CDR3 length: 14; clone size: many; J gene: TRBJ2-3; D gene: .; CDR3 protein: CASSSRDFTDTQYF; CDR3 DNA: TGTGCCAGCAGTTCCCGGGACTTCACAGATACGCAGTATTTT
V gene: TRBV20-1; CDR3 length: 12; clone size: many; J gene: TRBJ2-2; D gene: .; CDR3 protein: CSAVTGTGELFF; CDR3 DNA: TGCAGTGCTGTTACAGGCACCGGGGAGCTGTTTTTT
V gene: TRBV12-3/TRBV12-4; CDR3 length: 13; clone size: many; J gene: TRBJ2-6; D gene: .; CDR3 protein: CASSSSGANVLTF; CDR3 DNA: TGTGCCAGCAGTTCCTCTGGGGCCAACGTCCTGACTTTC
V gene: TRBV19; CDR3 length: 17; clone size: few; J gene: TRBJ2-2; D gene: .; CDR3 protein: CASTPPGAGVRTGELFF; CDR3 DNA: TGTGCCAGTACCCCCCCAGGGGCAGGGGTCCGGACCGGGGAGCTGTTTTTT
V gene: TRBV25-1; CDR3 length: 13; clone size: many; J gene: TRBJ2-3; D gene: .; CDR3 protein: CASRKEGPDTQYF; CDR3 DNA: TGTGCCAGCAGAAAGGAGGGGCCAGATACGCAGTATTTT